These T cell receptor beta chains were read from a single sample in a study of control samples from healthy donors and cancer patients. Some clones are missing from TCRdb's copy, which holds only in-frame ones; the method was immunoSEQ multiplex PCR. The sample lists roughly 84,000 clones, 75% to 90% occurring once. The sequenced sample consisted of blood. Source of these receptors: a man in his fifties in good health. Both conserved end residues are part of each CDR3. A D gene is named only where the DNA matches it firmly. A row's size may be missing; if present it is once, few, many or a size class.

size: -
V: TRBV6-2/TRBV6-3
D: -
J: TRBJ2-2
CDR3: CASSYGSGASTGELFF
DNA: TGTGCCAGCAGTTACGGGTCGGGGGCGAGCACCGGGGAGCTGTTTTTT

size: once
V: TRBV30
D: TRBD1
J: TRBJ1-1
CDR3: CAWEGTGWGTEAFF
DNA: TGTGCCTGGGAGGGGACAGGGTGGGGCACTGAAGCTTTCTTT

size: -
V: TRBV5-4
D: -
J: TRBJ2-2
CDR3: CASSRQTPSTGELFF
DNA: TGTGCCAGCAGCAGACAGACTCCGAGCACCGGGGAGCTGTTTTTT

size: -
V: TRBV5-1
D: -
J: TRBJ1-1
CDR3: CASSLDPGNTEAFF
DNA: TGCGCCAGCAGCTTGGATCCAGGGAACACTGAAGCTTTCTTT

size: -
V: TRBV19
D: TRBD2
J: TRBJ2-3
CDR3: CASSIDLWTSEYTQYF
DNA: TGTGCCAGTAGTATAGATCTATGGACTAGCGAGTATACGCAGTATTTT

size: once
V: TRBV7-9
D: TRBD1
J: TRBJ1-2
CDR3: CASSPEGTVLSYTF
DNA: TGTGCCAGCAGCCCAGAGGGGACAGTGCTTAGCTACACCTTC

size: -
V: TRBV5-4
D: -
J: TRBJ1-2
CDR3: CASSGTGAPGPGYTF
DNA: TGTGCCAGCAGCGGAACGGGCGCCCCGGGGCCTGGCTACACCTTC

size: -
V: TRBV4-3
D: -
J: TRBJ2-7
CDR3: CASSQDMDTTYEQYF
DNA: TGCGCCAGCAGCCAAGATATGGACACTACCTACGAGCAGTACTTC

size: -
V: TRBV2
D: TRBD1
J: TRBJ1-5
CDR3: CASSDGTGHQPQHF
DNA: TGTGCCAGCAGTGACGGGACAGGGCATCAGCCCCAGCATTTT

size: -
V: TRBV25-1
D: TRBD1
J: TRBJ1-6
CDR3: CASSETGVRSPLHF
DNA: TGTGCCAGCAGTGAAACAGGGGTTCGCTCACCCCTCCACTTT

size: -
V: TRBV6-5
D: TRBD1
J: TRBJ2-7
CDR3: CASSSPTGDEQYF
DNA: TGTGCCAGCAGTTCCCCGACAGGGGACGAGCAGTACTTC

size: once
V: TRBV30
D: -
J: TRBJ1-1
CDR3: CAWSPWEGGTEAFF
DNA: TGTGCCTGGAGTCCTTGGGAAGGGGGCACTGAAGCTTTCTTT

size: -
V: TRBV6-2/TRBV6-3
D: -
J: TRBJ1-2
CDR3: CASSYSGDYGYTF
DNA: TGTGCCAGCAGTTACTCAGGGGACTATGGCTACACCTTC

size: -
V: TRBV5-6
D: -
J: TRBJ2-5
CDR3: CASSFPGYGGKETQYF
DNA: TGTGCCAGCAGCTTTCCCGGGTATGGGGGGAAAGAGACCCAGTACTTC

size: few
V: TRBV5-1
D: -
J: TRBJ2-1
CDR3: CASSLVVGNEQFF
DNA: TGCGCCAGCAGCTTGGTCGTCGGCAATGAGCAGTTCTTC

size: -
V: TRBV3-1/TRBV3-2
D: -
J: TRBJ1-3
CDR3: CASSGGEIGNTIYF
DNA: TGTGCCAGCAGTGGGGGGGAGATAGGAAACACCATATATTTT

size: -
V: TRBV12-5
D: TRBD1
J: TRBJ2-2
CDR3: CASGLVRRTGTLNTGELFF
DNA: TGTGCTAGTGGTTTGGTACGCCGGACAGGTACCCTGAACACCGGGGAGCTGTTTTTT

size: -
V: TRBV12-5
D: -
J: TRBJ2-7
CDR3: CASGPGGGNGVYEQYF
DNA: TGTGCTAGTGGACCCGGAGGGGGGAATGGAGTCTACGAGCAGTACTTC

size: few
V: TRBV5-5
D: TRBD1
J: TRBJ2-2
CDR3: CASSSTGVHTGELFF
DNA: TGTGCCAGCAGCTCGACAGGGGTTCACACCGGGGAGCTGTTTTTT

size: -
V: TRBV27
D: TRBD1
J: TRBJ1-1
CDR3: CASSLYRDRGAEAFF
DNA: TGTGCCAGCAGTCTTTACCGGGACAGGGGGGCTGAAGCTTTCTTT

size: -
V: TRBV5-1
D: TRBD1
J: TRBJ1-2
CDR3: CASSRGQDAGGYTF
DNA: TGCGCCAGCAGCCGGGGACAGGACGCCGGTGGCTACACCTTC

size: once
V: TRBV9
D: TRBD1
J: TRBJ1-2
CDR3: CASSVARTGNYGYTF
DNA: TGTGCCAGCAGCGTAGCCCGGACAGGGAACTATGGCTACACCTTC

size: -
V: TRBV19
D: TRBD1
J: TRBJ1-2
CDR3: CASSSGQTYGYTF
DNA: TGTGCCAGTAGTTCGGGACAGACCTATGGCTACACCTTC

size: -
V: TRBV5-4
D: -
J: TRBJ1-3
CDR3: CASSKGGISAVGTTIYF
DNA: TGTGCCAGCAGCAAGGGGGGCATCAGCGCCGTAGGAACCACCATATATTTT

size: -
V: TRBV2
D: -
J: TRBJ1-1
CDR3: CASSDRALNTEAFF
DNA: TGTGCCAGCAGTGACAGGGCTCTGAACACTGAAGCTTTCTTT

size: -
V: TRBV7-8
D: -
J: TRBJ2-7
CDR3: CASSPTNYEQYF
DNA: TGTGCCAGCAGCCCTACCAACTACGAGCAGTACTTC

size: -
V: TRBV27
D: TRBD1
J: TRBJ1-2
CDR3: CASSLLSGQVIRGYTF
DNA: TGTGCCAGCAGTTTATTATCCGGACAGGTGATCCGTGGCTACACCTTC

size: once
V: TRBV18
D: -
J: TRBJ1-4
CDR3: CASSPNPYQGTGEKLFF
DNA: TGTGCCAGCTCACCAAACCCTTACCAGGGCACGGGTGAAAAACTGTTTTTT

size: -
V: TRBV5-4
D: TRBD1
J: TRBJ2-3
CDR3: CASSHRQGADTQYF
DNA: TGTGCCAGCAGCCACCGACAGGGCGCAGATACGCAGTATTTT

size: -
V: TRBV19
D: TRBD1
J: TRBJ2-1
CDR3: CASSMATGGYDEQFF
DNA: TGTGCCAGTAGTATGGCGACAGGGGGGTACGATGAGCAGTTCTTC

size: -
V: TRBV6-4
D: -
J: TRBJ2-3
CDR3: CASSEVVEDTQYF
DNA: TGTGCCAGCAGTGAGGTCGTAGAGGATACGCAGTATTTT

size: -
V: TRBV3-1/TRBV3-2
D: -
J: TRBJ1-1
CDR3: CASSQDTRGLRNTEAFF
DNA: TGTGCCAGCAGCCAAGATACCAGGGGTCTCCGAAACACTGAAGCTTTCTTT

size: -
V: TRBV4-1
D: TRBD1
J: TRBJ2-1
CDR3: CASSKPGQGAYNEQFF
DNA: TGCGCCAGCAGCAAACCTGGACAGGGGGCCTACAATGAGCAGTTCTTC

size: -
V: TRBV19
D: TRBD1
J: TRBJ2-2
CDR3: CASSLSGTANTGELFF
DNA: TGTGCCAGTAGTTTATCCGGGACAGCGAACACCGGGGAGCTGTTTTTT